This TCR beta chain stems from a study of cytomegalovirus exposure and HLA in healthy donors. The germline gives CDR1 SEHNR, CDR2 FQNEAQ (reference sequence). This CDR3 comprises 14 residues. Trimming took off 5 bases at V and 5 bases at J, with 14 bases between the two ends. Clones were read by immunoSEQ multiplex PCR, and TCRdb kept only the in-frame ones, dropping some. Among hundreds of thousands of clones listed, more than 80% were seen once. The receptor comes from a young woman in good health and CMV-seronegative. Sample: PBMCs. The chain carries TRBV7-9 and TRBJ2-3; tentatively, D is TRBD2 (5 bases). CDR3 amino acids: CASSGPWEIDTQYF. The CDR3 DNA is TGTGCCAGCAGCGGGCCTTGGGAGATAGATACGCAGTATTTT.